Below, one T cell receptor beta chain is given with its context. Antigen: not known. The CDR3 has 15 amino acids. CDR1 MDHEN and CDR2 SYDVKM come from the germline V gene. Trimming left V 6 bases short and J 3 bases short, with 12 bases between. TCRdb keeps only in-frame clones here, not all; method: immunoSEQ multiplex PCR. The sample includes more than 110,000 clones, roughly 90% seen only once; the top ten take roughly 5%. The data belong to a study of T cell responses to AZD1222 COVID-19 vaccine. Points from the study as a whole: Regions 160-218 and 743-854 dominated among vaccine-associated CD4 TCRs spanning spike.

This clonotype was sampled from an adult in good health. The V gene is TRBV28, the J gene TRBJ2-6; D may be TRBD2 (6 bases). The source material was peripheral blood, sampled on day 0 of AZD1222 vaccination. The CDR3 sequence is CASRKEGLGANVLTF. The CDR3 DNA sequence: TGTGCCAGCAGAAAGGAGGGGCTTGGGGCCAACGTCCTGACTTTC.